The 17 T cell receptor beta chains given below trace back to one sample, sequenced in a study of CD8 T cells in Susac syndrome (dated by TCRdb to between 2018 and 2020). The library relied on the immunoSEQ multiplex PCR assay. RNA was extracted with the RNeasy kit and roughly 0.45 to 1 ug was reverse transcribed using random hexamers. TCRdb reanalyzed the raw reads on its own, using fastp at Q25 for trimming and MiXCR for clone calling, and kept in-frame beta chains. For every CDR3 protein sequence, its rows merge into one entry that carries the most common genes and DNA. This sample has hundreds of thousands of distinct CDR3 sequences in its table, and 85% of those were observed once. The ten largest clonotypes hold around 0.2% of the sample. Source material: CD8+ T cells from PBMCs. Source of these receptors: a human donor with multiple sclerosis.

This rearrangement joins TRBV7-2 to TRBJ2-7, with 8 bases identical to TRBD1. The CDR3 extends over 15 amino acids. V was pared by 1 base and J by 7 bases, with 9 bases of the junction left unmatched. Germline V CDR1 and CDR2: SGHTA, FQGNSA. The CDR3 nucleotides are TGTGCCAGCAGCTTAGGGCAGGGGGCGTTTGAGGAGCAGTACTTC. This encodes CASSLGQGAFEEQYF.

V usage is TRBV30 and J usage is TRBJ2-5, with D possibly being TRBD2 (6 bases). This CDR3 has 14 residues. Germline CDR1 and CDR2: GTSNPN and SVGIG (reference sequence). Trimming removed 3 bases from V and 5 bases from J, with 16 bases in between. The CDR3 reads CAWRGLFGGETQYF. For the CDR3, the DNA is TGTGCCTGGAGGGGACTCTTCGGAGGGGAGACCCAGTACTTC.

This chain links TRBV4-3 with TRBJ2-5; D remains ambiguous. The CDR3 extends over 15 amino acids. The V end was cut by 0 bases, the J end by 5 bases, with 13 bases between. Germline CDR1 reads LGHNA; CDR2 reads YSLEER. The CDR3 region is CASSQEALVWETQYF. CDR3 DNA sequence: TGCGCCAGCAGCCAAGAGGCTCTAGTTTGGGAGACCCAGTACTTC.

This rearrangement joins TRBV4-3 to TRBJ1-1; possibly TRBD1 for D (6 bases). Germline V gene data show CDR1 as LGHNA and CDR2 as YSLEER. CDR3 length: 15 residues. V lost 2 bases and J lost 4, with 14 bases in between. The CDR3 coding sequence is TGCGCCAGCAGCCAAAGTGGGGCGGGGGCCACTGAAGCTTTCTTT. It codes for CASSQSGAGATEAFF.

The J gene is TRBJ1-4, the V gene TRBV4-3; 10 positions agree with TRBD1. From germline, CDR1 is LGHNA and CDR2 YSLEER. CDR3 size: 17 residues. J was trimmed by 4 bases and V by 0 bases; bases with no gene match: 5. In nucleotides, the CDR3 is TGCGCCAGCAGCCAAGATTGGAGGGACAGGGGTAATGAAAAACTGTTTTTT. Translated: CASSQDWRDRGNEKLFF.

In DNA, the CDR3 is TGTGCCAGCAACTCGGGGGCACGGAGCAATGAGCAGTTCTTC. Translating it yields CASNSGARSNEQFF. The chain joins TRBV7-9 to TRBJ2-1, with D perhaps being TRBD1 or TRBD2 (6 bases each). Germline values: CDR1 SEHNR, CDR2 FQNEAQ (reference sequence). V lost 7 bases to trimming and J lost 6 bases, with 16 bases between them. CDR3 size: 14 residues.

The V gene is TRBV7-2, the J gene TRBJ1-2; D ambiguous. V lost 3 bases and J 0 bases, leaving 8 bases between the germline ends. CDR1 is SGHTA and CDR2 is FQGNSA in the germline V gene. The CDR3 covers 14 residues. The CDR3 DNA sequence: TGTGCCAGCAGCTTCCTCGACTCTAACTATGGCTACACCTTC. Translation: CASSFLDSNYGYTF.

The CDR3 reads CASSQELLGSSTPGDNEQFF. The CDR3 nucleotides read TGTGCCAGCAGCCAAGAACTTCTCGGCTCCTCAACCCCTGGGGACAATGAGCAGTTCTTC. The chain combines TRBV4-2 with TRBJ2-1; the D is unclear. Germline lookup yields CDR1 LGHNA and CDR2 YNFKEQ. Trimming removed 0 bases from V and 5 bases from J, with 26 bases in between. The CDR3 is 20 amino acids.

This clonotype was seen only a few times. The chain recombines TRBV29-1 with TRBJ2-7; TRBD2 agrees at 8 bases. With V trimmed by 5 bases and J by 3 bases, 3 bases remained unmatched. CDR1 and CDR2 from the germline V gene are SQVTM and ANQGSEA. This CDR3 has 12 residues. In nucleotides, the CDR3 is TGCAGCGTTAGGACTAGCCGCTACGAGCAGTACTTC. Its translation is CSVRTSRYEQYF.

The chain combines TRBV30 with TRBJ2-7; no firm D call. This CDR3 spans 13 amino acids. V was cut by 0 bases and J by 3 bases, with 9 bases left in between. Germline V CDR1 and CDR2: GTSNPN, SVGIG (reference sequence). The DNA for the CDR3 is TGTGCCTGGAGTGTAACAGCGAGCTACGAGCAGTACTTC. It is translated as CAWSVTASYEQYF.

The CDR3 loop is CASSSPRGGAQETQYF. Written as DNA, the CDR3 is TGTGCCAGCAGCTCCCCTAGGGGCGGAGCCCAAGAGACCCAGTACTTC. This chain connects TRBV7-2 to TRBJ2-5, with D tentatively TRBD1 (5 bases). With 4 bases removed from V and 1 base from J, the gap between germline ends came to 16 bases. Germline lookup yields CDR1 SGHTA and CDR2 FQGNSA. The CDR3 is 16 amino acids.

The rearrangement joins TRBV30 to TRBJ2-1, with 9 bases matching TRBD1. CDR3 size: 16 residues. V trimming: 3 bases; J trimming: 4 bases; junction bases outside the gene matches: 10. CDR1 is GTSNPN and CDR2 is SVGIG in the germline V gene (reference sequence). The CDR3 DNA is TGTGCCTGGAGCAAACCGGGACAGGGCCTTTACAATGAGCAGTTCTTC. Translated, it gives CAWSKPGQGLYNEQFF.

The chain joins TRBV12-3 or TRBV12-4 to TRBJ2-5; tentatively, D is TRBD1 or TRBD2 (5 bases each). The length of the CDR3 is 15 residues. V was clipped by 8 bases and J by 0 bases, with 16 bases between them. CDR3 sequence (DNA): TGTGCCAGCGCCGGGACGCCCTTTTACCAAGAGACCCAGTACTTC. It codes for CASAGTPFYQETQYF.

The V gene is TRBV10-3, the J gene TRBJ1-1, with TRBD1 as a possible D gene (5 bases). With 3 bases removed from V and 5 bases from J, the gap between germline ends came to 13 bases. Germline V gene data show CDR1 as ENHRY and CDR2 as SYGVKD. The CDR3 runs 14 residues. Here the CDR3 DNA reads TGTGCCATCAGTGAAGGCAGGGCGGTGACTGAAGCTTTCTTT. Its protein is CAISEGRAVTEAFF.

The V and J genes are TRBV2 and TRBJ2-3, with 9 bases lining up with TRBD2. CDR1 is SNHLY, CDR2 FYNNEI, per germline. The trim removed 4 bases at V and 4 bases at J, leaving 21 bases unmatched. CDR3 length equals 20 residues. CDR3 amino acids: CASSGRRYGLASFHPDTQYF. The CDR3 DNA reads TGTGCCAGCAGTGGCAGGCGATACGGACTAGCGTCTTTCCATCCAGATACGCAGTATTTT.

Comments on this clonotype: This could be a read error, since a much larger clone is one nucleotide away. The chain employs TRBV6-2 or TRBV6-3 and TRBJ2-7; D ambiguous. The germline V and J ends were trimmed by 1 base and 3 bases, with 1 base remaining between them. In germline, CDR1 is MNHEY, CDR2 SVGEGT. The CDR3 runs 11 residues. The CDR3: CASSYFYEQYF. The DNA for the CDR3 is TGTGCCAGCAGTTACTTCTACGAGCAGTACTTC.

The rearrangement links TRBV25-1 to TRBJ1-1; D gene uncertain. Trimming pared 1 base from V and 3 bases from J, leaving 9 bases between. The CDR3 is 14 amino acids. Germline loops: CDR1 MGHDK, CDR2 SYGVNS. The CDR3 DNA reads as TGTGCCAGCAGTGAATCCGCAGGAGACACTGAAGCTTTCTTT. This gives the protein CASSESAGDTEAFF.